The 6 T cell receptor beta chains below come from one sample, sequenced in a study of T cell responses to AZD1222 COVID-19 vaccine. Here immunoSEQ multiplex PCR was the method, and the copy in TCRdb shows in-frame clones only, minus some. The sample gives around 150,000 clones, about nine tenths of which show up once; approximately 3% is in the top ten. The specimen was peripheral blood, collected 28 days after the second AZD1222 dose. All receptors come from an adult who received the AZD1222 COVID-19 vaccine.

V and J are TRBV15 and TRBJ1-4; D is possibly TRBD1 (6 bases). V shed 4 bases and J shed 6 bases, with 12 bases lying between them. Germline loops: CDR1 LNHNV, CDR2 YYDKDF (reference sequence). The CDR3 is made up of 14 amino acids. The CDR3 coding sequence is TGTGCCACCAGCACGGGGGGCGGGTATGAAAAACTGTTTTTT. This gives the protein CATSTGGGYEKLFF.

For the CDR3, the DNA is TGTGCCACCAGTGGGCGGGTGTTCTCCTACAATGAGCAGTTCTTC. Amino acids: CATSGRVFSYNEQFF. The chain is built from TRBV24-1 and TRBJ2-1; D perhaps matches TRBD2 (5 bases). V gave up 5 bases and J gave up 0 bases, with 10 bases separating them. This CDR3 is built from 15 residues. Germline CDR1 KGHDR, CDR2 SFDVKD.

This clone showed up just once. The chain employs TRBV18 and TRBJ1-6, with D possibly matching TRBD1 (6 bases). Germline V gives CDR1 KGHSH, CDR2 LQKENI. The CDR3 has 14 residues. V was cut by 6 bases and J by 8 bases, with 14 bases left in between. The CDR3 protein is CASSPTGSDSPLHF. CDR3 nucleotide sequence: TGTGCCAGCTCCCCTACAGGGAGCGATTCACCCCTCCACTTT.

There are a few counts of this clone. The rearrangement joins TRBV30 to TRBJ1-1; unclear D gene. Germline CDR1 reads GTSNPN; CDR2 reads SVGIG (reference sequence). The CDR3 runs to 13 residues. V lost 4 bases and J lost 1, with 10 bases in between. The CDR3 DNA reads TGTGCCTGGAACGAGGGAGGGAACACTGAAGCTTTCTTT. It encodes CAWNEGGNTEAFF.

In DNA form, the CDR3 reads TGTGCCAGCAGCTCCCGTGGCGGGCCATTACGATATGAGCAGTTCTTC. This sequence encodes CASSSRGGPLRYEQFF. The chain couples TRBV5-8 to TRBJ2-1, with a possible D match to TRBD2 (5 bases). Between the trimmed V and J ends, which lost 3 bases and 8 bases, there was a span of 21 bases. Looked up from germline, CDR1 is SGHTS and CDR2 is YDEGEE. The CDR3 runs to 16 residues.

V and J are TRBV5-1 and TRBJ2-1, with 9 bases identical to TRBD1. The CDR3 runs to 17 residues. Germline CDR1 SGHRS, CDR2 YFSETQ. The J segment lost 6 bases and the V segment lost 4 bases, leaving 14 bases of the junction unmatched. The CDR3 DNA reads TGCGCCAGCAGCCCGGAGGACAGGGGCATATTTCTCAATGAGCAGTTCTTC. Amino acids: CASSPEDRGIFLNEQFF.